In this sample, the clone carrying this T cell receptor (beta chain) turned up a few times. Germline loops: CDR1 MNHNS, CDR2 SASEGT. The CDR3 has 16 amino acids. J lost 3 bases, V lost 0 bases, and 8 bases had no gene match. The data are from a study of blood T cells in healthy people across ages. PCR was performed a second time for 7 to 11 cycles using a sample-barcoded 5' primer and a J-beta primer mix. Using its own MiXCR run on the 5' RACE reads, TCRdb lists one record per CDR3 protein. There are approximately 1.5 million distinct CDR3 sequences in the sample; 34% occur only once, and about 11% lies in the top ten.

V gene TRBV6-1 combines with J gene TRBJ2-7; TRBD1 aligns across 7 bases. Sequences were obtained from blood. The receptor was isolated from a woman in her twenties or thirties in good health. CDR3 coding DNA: TGTGCCAGCAGTGAAGCGAAGACAGGGCGCCTCTACGAGCAGTACTTC. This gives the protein CASSEAKTGRLYEQYF.